The next 31 T cell receptor beta chains were all read from a single sample in a study of cytomegalovirus exposure and HLA in healthy donors. Clones were read by immunoSEQ multiplex PCR, and TCRdb kept only the in-frame ones, dropping some. The sample carries about 160,000 clones, roughly 89% recorded once. Sequenced input: PBMCs. The receptor set was obtained from a woman between 18 and 30 years old in good health and CMV-seropositive.

The gene calls are TRBV7-3 and TRBJ1-1; no clear D gene. The CDR3 contains 13 residues. Between the trimmed V and J ends, which lost 5 bases and 1 base, there was a span of 8 bases. Germline V CDR1 and CDR2: SGHTA, FQGTGA. The CDR3, as DNA: TGTGCCAGCAGCATTCAGTCGAACACTGAAGCTTTCTTT. It encodes CASSIQSNTEAFF.

This chain uses TRBV2 with TRBJ2-1; D uncertain. Germline V lookup: CDR1 SNHLY, CDR2 FYNNEI. The length of the CDR3 is 15 residues. Trimming shortened V by 5 bases and J by 2 bases, and 13 bases separated the two germline ends. The CDR3 DNA follows: TGTGCCAGCAGTTGGCGTAGCAACCCCTACAATGAGCAGTTCTTC. Its protein product is CASSWRSNPYNEQFF.

In its sample, this clone was seen a few times. The rearrangement uses TRBV18 and TRBJ1-1; TRBD1 is a possible D gene (5 bases). This CDR3 is built from 13 residues. V was pared by 2 bases and J by 1 base, with 5 bases between. Germline assignment: CDR1 KGHSH and CDR2 LQKENI. CDR3 DNA: TGTGCCAGCTCACCAGGGGCGAACACTGAAGCTTTCTTT. Translated: CASSPGANTEAFF.

The J gene is TRBJ2-5, the V gene TRBV18; 8 nucleotides align to TRBD2. This CDR3 contains 14 residues. Per germline, CDR1 KGHSH and CDR2 LQKENI. V was clipped by 3 bases and J by 7 bases; unmatched bases: 7. CDR3 sequence (DNA): TGTGCCAGCTCACCGGGACTAGATAGTGGGACCCAGTACTTC. It specifies CASSPGLDSGTQYF.

CDR3 sequence reads: CASRSPGGRTEAFF. The CDR3 DNA reads TGTGCCAGCAGATCACCAGGGGGCCGGACTGAAGCTTTCTTT. The chain links TRBV11-2 to TRBJ1-1; 8 bases fit TRBD1. Germline loops: CDR1 SGHAT, CDR2 FQNNGV. This CDR3 has 14 amino acids. With V trimmed by 6 bases and J by 5 bases, 8 bases remained unmatched.

This sequence joins TRBV10-3 and TRBJ2-1; 14 positions agree with TRBD2. CDR3 length equals 13 residues. V lost 11 bases to trimming and J lost 7 bases; unmatched junction nucleotides: 4. The V gene's germline CDR1 is ENHRY and CDR2 SYGVKD. CDR3 in DNA: TGTGCCCTCGGGACTAGCGGGAGTAATGAGCAGTTCTTC. This translates into CALGTSGSNEQFF.

The chain employs TRBV12-5 and TRBJ1-1; 7 nucleotides align to TRBD1. Trimming at V came to 3 bases and at J to 3 bases, leaving 16 bases not matched to a gene. CDR3 length: 18 amino acids. Germline assignment: CDR1 LGHNT and CDR2 FRNRAP. CDR3 protein: CASGFTLGGRDTHTEAFF. For the CDR3, the DNA is TGTGCTAGTGGTTTCACCTTAGGGGGCAGGGACACCCACACTGAAGCTTTCTTT.

This clone is a singleton in its sample. The rearrangement uses TRBV5-5 and TRBJ1-5; possible D gene TRBD1, 5 bases. V was trimmed by 0 bases and J by 0 bases, leaving 10 bases between them. The CDR3 runs 16 residues. Germline CDR1 reads SGHKS; CDR2 reads YYEKEE (reference sequence). The chain's CDR3 is CASSLEPTASNQPQHF. CDR3 DNA: TGTGCCAGCAGCTTGGAACCGACAGCTAGCAATCAGCCCCAGCATTTT.

In its sample, this clone was seen a few times. This chain links TRBV11-2 with TRBJ2-7; no definite D call. Germline V gene data show CDR1 as SGHAT and CDR2 as FQNNGV. The CDR3 is 11 residues long. V lost 5 bases, J lost 3 bases, and 5 bases lay in between. The CDR3 spells CASSQDYEQYF. The CDR3 DNA reads as TGTGCCAGCAGCCAGGACTACGAGCAGTACTTC.

The V call is TRBV23-1, the J call TRBJ2-7, with 8 nucleotides matching TRBD2. TRBV23-1 carries the ORF label, with uncertain function. The V segment lost 7 bases and the J segment 4 bases; nucleotides outside the gene matches: 6. The CDR3 is 13 amino acids. This chain's CDR3 is CASTIRGGYEQYF. In DNA, the CDR3 is TGCGCCAGCACTATACGGGGGGGGTACGAGCAGTACTTC.

This clone showed up just once. The chain couples TRBV5-6 to TRBJ1-5; D is ambiguous. Trimming cost V 0 bases and J 6 bases, with 10 bases left between them. Germline-derived CDR1 and CDR2 are SGHDT and YYEEEE. The CDR3 has 14 amino acids. CDR3 nucleotide sequence: TGTGCCAGCAGCTTGGGGGGAGGAACTCAGCCCCAGCATTTT. It specifies CASSLGGGTQPQHF.

This chain joins TRBV10-3 and TRBJ2-2; TRBD2 might be the D (6 bases). The CDR3 is 15 residues long. Deletions cut 0 bases from V and 6 bases from J, with 11 bases between. Germline-derived CDR1 and CDR2 are ENHRY and SYGVKD. The CDR3 DNA reads TGTGCCATCAGTGAGTCGAATGGAGGGTCCGGGGAGCTGTTTTTT. Amino acid sequence: CAISESNGGSGELFF.

This rearrangement joins TRBV18 to TRBJ2-7; 7 nucleotides align to TRBD1. Looked up from germline, CDR1 is KGHSH and CDR2 is LQKENI. This CDR3 has 13 residues. The V gene end was trimmed by 3 bases and the J gene end by 2 bases; junction bases not matched to a gene: 1. The CDR3 reads CASSPGQTYEQYF. CDR3 DNA sequence: TGTGCCAGCTCACCGGGACAGACCTACGAGCAGTACTTC. Full variable domain (rest looked up from reference TRBV18 and TRBJ2-7): NAGVMQNPRHLVRRRGQEARLRCSPMKGHSHVYWYRQLPEEGLKFMVYLQKENIIDESGMPKERFSAEFPKEGPSILRIQQVVRGDSAAYFCASSPGQTYEQYFGPGTRLTVT.

The chain carries TRBV10-1 and TRBJ2-2; D may be TRBD2 (5 bases). The CDR3 is made up of 16 amino acids. Germline loops: CDR1 WNHNN, CDR2 SYGVQD (reference sequence). V lost 0 bases, J lost 0 bases, and 8 bases lay in between. In DNA, the CDR3 is TGCGCCAGCAGTGAGTCTGGGCGGGCGAACACCGGGGAGCTGTTTTTT. Translated, it gives CASSESGRANTGELFF.

This clone was recorded only once. V usage is TRBV29-1 and J usage is TRBJ1-1, with unresolved D. The germline CDR1 and CDR2 sequences are SQVTM and ANQGSEA. Trimming removed 5 bases from V and 0 bases from J, with 10 bases in between. The CDR3 consists of 13 residues. This chain's CDR3 is CSVIGRMNTEAFF. The CDR3 bases are TGCAGCGTTATCGGCAGGATGAACACTGAAGCTTTCTTT. Combining the CDR3 with reference TRBV29-1 and TRBJ1-1 gives the whole variable domain SAVISQKPSRDICQRGTSLTIQCQVDSQVTMMFWYRQQPGQSLTLIATANQGSEATYESGFVIDKFPISRPNLTFSTLTVSNMSPEDSSIYLCSVIGRMNTEAFFGQGTRLTVV.

CDR3 coding DNA: TGTGCCATCAGAGGGGAAGCGGGGGCCAACGTCCTGACTTTC. This translates into CAIRGEAGANVLTF. The rearrangement joins TRBV10-3 to TRBJ2-6, with TRBD1 as a possible D gene (5 bases). In germline, CDR1 is ENHRY, CDR2 SYGVKD. Trimming cost V 6 bases and J 4 bases, with 10 bases left between them. This CDR3 contains 14 residues.

The rearrangement joins TRBV7-3 to TRBJ2-1, with 7 bases aligning to TRBD2. This CDR3 has 15 residues. The V and J ends lost 2 bases and 8 bases, in that order; junction bases with no gene match: 9. Germline loops: CDR1 SGHTA, CDR2 FQGTGA. CDR3 sequence: CASSLVAGADDEQFF. CDR3 sequence (DNA): TGTGCCAGCAGCTTAGTGGCGGGAGCGGACGATGAGCAGTTCTTC.

The chain has TRBV10-3 and TRBJ2-7; tentatively, D is TRBD2 (6 bases). CDR3 length equals 16 residues. Between the trimmed V and J ends, which lost 6 bases and 1 base, there was a span of 19 bases. Per the germline V gene, CDR1 is ENHRY and CDR2 is SYGVKD. The CDR3 loop is CAIRPSSAQGSYEQYF. The CDR3 DNA sequence: TGTGCCATCAGACCTTCTAGCGCCCAGGGATCCTACGAGCAGTACTTC.

The chain carries TRBV19 and TRBJ1-1; maybe TRBD1 (6 bases). The CDR3 has 14 amino acids. Germline V lookup: CDR1 LNHDA, CDR2 SQIVND (reference sequence). Trimming took 4 bases from V and 0 from J, leaving 9 bases between them. CDR3: CASSKGQLNTEAFF. In nucleotides, the CDR3 is TGTGCCAGTAGTAAAGGACAGTTGAACACTGAAGCTTTCTTT.

The chain joins TRBV28 to TRBJ2-5; no reliable D call. CDR3 length equals 13 residues. The ends were cut back, 5 bases at V and 4 bases at J, with 11 bases in the middle. The germline V gene encodes CDR1 MDHEN and CDR2 SYDVKM. This chain's CDR3 is CASSTRISETQYF. The CDR3 DNA reads TGTGCCAGCAGTACGCGGATCTCAGAGACCCAGTACTTC.

The CDR3 reads CASSSRIQGRAFETQYF. In DNA form, the CDR3 reads TGTGCCAGCAGCTCTCGGATACAGGGCCGGGCTTTCGAGACCCAGTACTTC. The chain is built from TRBV7-6 and TRBJ2-5, with TRBD1 as a possible D gene (6 bases). V lost 4 bases and J lost 5, with 23 bases in between. The CDR3 consists of 17 residues. Per the germline V gene, CDR1 is SGHVS and CDR2 is FNYEAQ. Full variable domain (rest looked up from reference TRBV7-6 and TRBJ2-5): GAGVSQSPRYKVTKRGQDVALRCDPISGHVSLYWYRQALGQGPEFLTYFNYEAQQDKSGLPNDRFSAERPEGSISTLTIQRTEQRDSAMYRCASSSRIQGRAFETQYFGPGTRLLVL.

The chain uses TRBV19 and TRBJ1-5, with a tentative D call TRBD1 (5 bases). The V end was cut by 5 bases, the J end by 2 bases, with 16 bases between. The CDR3 is made up of 16 amino acids. The germline V gene encodes CDR1 LNHDA and CDR2 SQIVND (reference sequence). The CDR3 loop is CASSSPGREGNQPQHF. For the CDR3, the DNA is TGTGCCAGTAGTTCCCCCGGCAGGGAGGGCAATCAGCCCCAGCATTTT.

This clone has only one observation. This sequence joins TRBV19 and TRBJ1-5; no clear D. From germline, CDR1 is LNHDA and CDR2 SQIVND (reference sequence). The CDR3 is 17 amino acids. Trimming took 3 bases from V and 2 from J, leaving 17 bases between them. CDR3 sequence reads: CASSMPPALYRNQPQHF. CDR3 nucleotides: TGTGCCAGTAGTATGCCCCCCGCGTTGTATCGCAATCAGCCCCAGCATTTT.

The chain employs TRBV9 and TRBJ2-3, with 8 bases identical to TRBD2. CDR1 and CDR2 from the germline V gene are SGDLS and YYNGEE. The trim removed 4 bases at V and 2 bases at J, leaving 6 bases unmatched. CDR3 length: 15 amino acids. The CDR3 sequence is CASSTGTRDTDTQYF. CDR3 nucleotides: TGTGCCAGCAGCACCGGGACTAGAGACACAGATACGCAGTATTTT.

The rearrangement uses TRBV30 and TRBJ2-1; D perhaps matches TRBD2 (5 bases). Trimming removed 3 bases from V and 2 bases from J, with 11 bases in between. CDR1 is GTSNPN, CDR2 SVGIG, per germline (reference sequence). The CDR3 is 14 residues long. As DNA, the CDR3 is TGTGCCTGGAGGCAGGACTTGGCCTACAATGAGCAGTTCTTC. This codes for CAWRQDLAYNEQFF.

V is TRBV28 and J is TRBJ2-1; possibly TRBD1 for D (7 bases). CDR1 and CDR2 from the germline V gene are MDHEN and SYDVKM. The length of the CDR3 is 14 residues. Trimming shortened V by 6 bases and J by 7 bases, and 16 bases separated the two germline ends. The CDR3 DNA sequence: TGTGCCAGCAGGCCTCCGACAGGGAGGAATGAGCAGTTCTTC. It yields the protein CASRPPTGRNEQFF.

The V call is TRBV2, the J call TRBJ1-4; D is perhaps TRBD1 (6 bases). Germline V gene lookup returns CDR1 SNHLY and CDR2 FYNNEI. Trimming took 8 bases from V and 8 from J, leaving 15 bases between them. CDR3 size: 13 residues. DNA for the CDR3: TGTGCCAGCCAGAGGGGGTCGGGGGAAAAACTGTTTTTT. As protein: CASQRGSGEKLFF.

This chain connects TRBV7-2 to TRBJ1-1; D might be TRBD1 (5 bases). This CDR3 spans 11 amino acids. Trimming cost V 4 bases and J 11 bases, with 11 bases left between them. Germline CDR1 and CDR2: SGHTA and FQGNSA. The CDR3 region has the DNA TGTGCCAGCAGCTGGGAGGAGGGGGCTTTCTTT. Amino acid sequence: CASSWEEGAFF.

The chain uses TRBV19 and TRBJ1-1, with TRBD1 matching over 7 bases. Trimming cost V 6 bases and J 10 bases; bases outside gene matches: 14. CDR1 is LNHDA, CDR2 SQIVND, per germline (reference sequence). The CDR3 runs to 14 residues. The CDR3 here is CASRRGQDGLGAFF. CDR3 sequence (DNA): TGTGCCAGTAGAAGGGGGCAGGACGGTCTCGGAGCTTTCTTT.

V is TRBV29-1 and J is TRBJ1-1; possibly TRBD1 for D (5 bases). Trimming removed 4 bases at V and 6 bases at J, with 9 bases between. The CDR3 runs to 11 residues. Germline V CDR1 and CDR2: SQVTM, ANQGSEA. CDR3 coding DNA: TGCAGCGTTGCCGGGGGTTCTGAAGCTTTCTTT. This encodes CSVAGGSEAFF.

The chain employs TRBV5-6 and TRBJ2-7; D gene unclear. CDR1 is SGHDT, CDR2 YYEEEE, per germline. The V and J ends lost 0 bases and 3 bases respectively, with 4 bases between them. This CDR3 comprises 12 residues. CDR3 region: CASSLAVYEQYF. CDR3 nucleotide sequence: TGTGCCAGCAGCTTGGCCGTCTACGAGCAGTACTTC.